One T cell receptor (beta chain) is described in this entry. Its antigen is still unknown. No base quality values were provided; no much bigger clone lies one nucleotide off. The data derive from a study of blood T cell repertoires in COVID-19 (dated by TCRdb to 2018 to 2021). Regarding the research as a whole: The collaborator samples originated in the United States, Italy and Spain and spanned the acute and convalescent phases of COVID-19. The repertoires were made available in a free public database intended to serve as a resource for research on the immune response to SARS-CoV-2. Samples came from the ongoing ImmuneRACE study (first 160 participants) plus 1,254 subjects from 6 global collaborators. Where available, HLA class I and class II types were obtained from metadata supplied by the sample provider rather than from assay-based typing. The material from the prospective study consisted of cDNA or gDNA derived from T cells, B-cell-depleted T cells, or PBMCs. The dataset comprised deeply sampled blood TCRbeta repertoires from subjects exposed to, actively infected with, or recovered from COVID-19. Nearly every sample came with metadata listing a de-identified subject ID, COVID-19 status, age in years and sex. Paper-wide results and their limitations: Clinical and demographic metadata were provided uncurated, with the amount varying by source and participant.

Whole blood was collected in K2EDTA tubes by collaborating institutions according to the institutions' own protocols. For TCRbeta analysis, collaborators shipped samples as frozen whole blood, isolated PBMCs, or DNA extracted from either of those sample types. TCRbeta CDR3 regions were amplified from genomic DNA using the immunoSEQ Assay, a bias-controlled multiplex PCR. The authors' analysis ran thus. Within the assay, amplification of reference gene primers was used to estimate how many nucleated cells each sample contained. To quantify the absolute abundance of each unique TCRbeta CDR3 rearrangement, sequence reads were collapsed and filtered. For each sample, productive Simpson clonality was calculated by taking the square root of Simpson's diversity index across productive rearrangements. As stored in TCRdb, this immuneACCESS dataset retains in-frame rearrangements with V and J assigned. A fraction of the clones does not appear; measured against another copy, unresolved V genes explain less than half of the discrepancy, and the remainder lacks a known reason. V, J and clone size were drawn from that table, and D and trimming were deduced from the DNA. This sample gives about 130,000 clones in total; about 88% of them show up just once. In total, the top ten clones hold approximately 18% of the sample.

The sample comprised peripheral blood. This TCR came from a woman of 80 years or more with acute or convalescent COVID-19.

CDR3 sequence: CASSLTGAGAEAFF. The sequenced DNA: TGTGCCAGCAGCTTGACAGGGGCTGGAGCTGAAGCTTTCTTT. Recombination linked TRBV7-2 to TRBJ1-1, and TRBD1 matches 8 of the central bases. Measured from the cysteine to the phenylalanine, the CDR3 is 14 residues long. The kept DNA is CDR3 alone, 42 bases in frame from the first base. Unmatched junction bases come to 6, with V trimmed by 3 bases and J by 6 bases. CDR1 and CDR2 are read off the germline V gene as SGHTA and FQGNSA.